Below are 6 T cell receptor beta chains sequenced from a single sample in a study of post-analysis software for immune sequencing data. Their antigens are not known. Overall study findings and caveats: Four or five TRBV segments, TRBV5-6, TRBV5-1 and TRBV20-1 among them, were found more frequent in patients than controls.

Researchers reported that TCR beta cDNA libraries carried unique molecular identifiers. TCRdb re-analysed the PCR reads in MiXCR, keeping a single row per CDR3 protein. The sample has 700,000 to 800,000 distinct CDR3 sequences; around 27% are singletons. Specimen: blood. The receptors shown here come from a girl aged 5-17 years with multiple sclerosis.

The gene calls are TRBV7-2 and TRBJ1-5, with D perhaps matching TRBD1 (6 bases). The CDR3 spans 14 residues. Per germline, CDR1 SGHTA and CDR2 FQGNSA. V was cut by 4 bases and J by 9 bases, with 16 bases left in between. The CDR3 coding sequence is TGTGCCAGCAGCTCAGGGGATTGGGTGGGGCCCCAGCATTTT. It specifies CASSSGDWVGPQHF.

The table lists this clonotype with a few counts. DNA of the CDR3: TGTGCCAGCAGTTACATTCGGGCAGGGATCCTCTCCTACAATGAGCAGTTCTTC. Its protein product is CASSYIRAGILSYNEQFF. The rearrangement uses TRBV6-2 or TRBV6-3 and TRBJ2-1; D is perhaps TRBD1 (5 bases). CDR1 is MNHEY, CDR2 SVGEGT, per germline. Trimming cost V 2 bases and J 0 bases, with 17 bases left between them. This CDR3 comprises 18 residues.

This clonotype was counted only a few times. The chain combines TRBV7-2 with TRBJ1-5; TRBD1 might be the D (5 bases). The germline V and J ends were trimmed by 6 bases and 0 bases, with 12 bases remaining between them. Germline values: CDR1 SGHTA, CDR2 FQGNSA. The length of the CDR3 is 15 residues. The chain's CDR3 is CASSLRGFSNQPQHF. The CDR3 DNA is TGTGCCAGCAGTTTAAGGGGATTTAGCAATCAGCCCCAGCATTTT.

V gene TRBV13 combines with J gene TRBJ1-4; D uncertain. With 7 bases removed from V and 7 bases from J, the gap between germline ends came to 28 bases. This CDR3 region has 18 residues. Per the germline V gene, CDR1 is PRHDT and CDR2 is FYEKMQ (reference sequence). The CDR3 loop is CASTQTNLIGRSGEKLFF. The CDR3 DNA follows: TGTGCCAGCACACAAACAAACTTAATAGGCCGGTCGGGTGAAAAACTGTTTTTT.

The chain couples TRBV14 to TRBJ2-4; D is undetermined. Germline V gene lookup returns CDR1 SGHDN and CDR2 FVKESK. The CDR3 spans 12 residues. V was cut by 1 base and J by 8 bases, with 6 bases left in between. CDR3 bases: TGTGCCAGCAGCCAAGGGTTTCACATTCAGTACTTC. Residues: CASSQGFHIQYF.

The V call is TRBV29-1, the J call TRBJ1-5; tentative D call: TRBD1 (6 bases). Per the germline V gene, CDR1 is SQVTM and CDR2 is ANQGSEA. This CDR3 has 11 amino acids. Trimming removed 6 bases from V and 11 bases from J, with 14 bases in between. The CDR3 loop is CSVRQAGTQHF. DNA for the CDR3: TGCAGCGTCAGACAGGCTGGGACCCAGCATTTT.